The present TCR beta chain was sequenced within a study of human T cells and chemical hapten exposure. Whole-study results and caveats: The number of TCRs over 1 in 1000 frequency stayed unchanged after DPC.

About this clonotype itself: Its specificity is unknown.

Sample time point: patch test 1, 2 weeks after DPC sensitization. Treatment reported: therapeutic diphenylcyclopropenone sensitization with weekly scalp DPC. Blood sampling occurred before each patch-test application. Those who donated were patients with alopecia, 18 to 70 years of age, and suitable for DPC. Blood, whole and unfractionated, served as the source for total RNA extraction. MiXCR was run by TCRdb on the RACE reads, yielding one entry per CDR3 protein. The sample lists some 350,000 distinct CDR3 sequences; around 6.9% were seen once. The sequence was collected from a woman aged 18-29 years with alopecia areata. Some clones in this sample may be carry-over from other donors' samples. This specimen consisted of whole blood, obtained in connection with sensitization to the hapten diphenylcyclopropenone (DPC).

This CDR3 reads CATSRVGGGANEQFF. The CDR3 coding sequence is TGTGCCACCAGCAGAGTGGGCGGGGGGGCCAATGAGCAGTTCTTC. This chain links TRBV15 with TRBJ2-1; 9 bases are a match to TRBD2. V dropped 1 base and J dropped 6; count of bases not matched to a gene: 4. There are 15 residues in the CDR3. Germline assignment: CDR1 LNHNV and CDR2 YYDKDF (reference sequence).